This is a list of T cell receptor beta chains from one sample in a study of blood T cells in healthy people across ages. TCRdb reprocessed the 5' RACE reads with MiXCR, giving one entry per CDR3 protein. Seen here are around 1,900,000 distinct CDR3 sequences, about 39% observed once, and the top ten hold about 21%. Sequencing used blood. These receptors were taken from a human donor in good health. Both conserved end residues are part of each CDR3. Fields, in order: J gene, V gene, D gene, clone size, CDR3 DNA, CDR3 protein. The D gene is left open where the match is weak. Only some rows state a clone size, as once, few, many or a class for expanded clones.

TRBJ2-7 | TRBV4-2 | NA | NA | TGTGCCAGCAGCCAAGAACCGGGGGTCGGCTACGAGCAGTACTTC | CASSQEPGVGYEQYF
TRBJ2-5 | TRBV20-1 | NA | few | TGCAGTGTTAGGTCAAACCAAGAGACCCAGTACTTC | CSVRSNQETQYF
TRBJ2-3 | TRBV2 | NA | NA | TGTGCCCTACAGAAAGAGGGTTTTATCACAGATACGCAGTATTTT | CALQKEGFITDTQYF
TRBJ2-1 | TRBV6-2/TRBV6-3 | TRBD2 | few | TGTGCCAGCAGTTATATCTCGAGCGGGGGGGACAATGAGCAGTTCTTC | CASSYISSGGDNEQFF
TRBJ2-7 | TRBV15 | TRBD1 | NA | TGTGCCACCAGCAGGCCAACGACAGGGGGCTACGAGCAGTACTTC | CATSRPTTGGYEQYF
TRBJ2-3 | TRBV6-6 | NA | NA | TGTGCCAGCACTCCAAATTATCTCACAGATACGCAGTATTTT | CASTPNYLTDTQYF
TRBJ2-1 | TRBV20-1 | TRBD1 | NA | TGCAGTGCTAGAGATCTTTGGACAGGGAGCTCCTACAATGAGCAGTTCTTC | CSARDLWTGSSYNEQFF
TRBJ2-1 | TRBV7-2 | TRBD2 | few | TGTGCCAGCAGCCTACGAGCGGGGGGCTCCTACAATGAGCAGTTCTTC | CASSLRAGGSYNEQFF
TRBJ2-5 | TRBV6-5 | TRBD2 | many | TGTGCCAGCAGTTACTTAGCGGGAGCCCAAGAGACCCAGTACTTC | CASSYLAGAQETQYF
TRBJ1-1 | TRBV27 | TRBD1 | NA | TGTGCCAGCAGCCCTCCGGGACAGGGGTGGGGGAACACTGAAGCTTTCTTT | CASSPPGQGWGNTEAFF
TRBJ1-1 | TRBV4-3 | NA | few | TGCGCCAGCAGCCAAGATAACGGGCCCTGGACTGAAGCTTTCTTT | CASSQDNGPWTEAFF
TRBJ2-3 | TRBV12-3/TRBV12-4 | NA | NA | TGTGCCAGCAGTCAAGATAGGACCCACTCAGATACGCAGTATTTT | CASSQDRTHSDTQYF
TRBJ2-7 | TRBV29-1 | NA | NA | TGCAGCGTCGCGGTTACAGGGGGGGACGAGCAGTACTTC | CSVAVTGGDEQYF
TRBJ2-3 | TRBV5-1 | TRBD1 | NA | TGCGCCAGCAGCTCTCACTATGAAGACAGGGTTGGCACAGATACGCAGTATTTT | CASSSHYEDRVGTDTQYF
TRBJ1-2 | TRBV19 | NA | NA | TGTGCCAGCGACAGTACAGGAGGCTACACCTTC | CASDSTGGYTF
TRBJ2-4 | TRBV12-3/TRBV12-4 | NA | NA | TGTGCCAGCAGTCCGCGCCTCGTCTTTAGTCTAGCCAAAAACATTCAGTACTTC | CASSPRLVFSLAKNIQYF
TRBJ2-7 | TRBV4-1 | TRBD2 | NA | TGCGCCAGCAGCCAGCGGGAGTCCTACGAGCAGTACTTC | CASSQRESYEQYF
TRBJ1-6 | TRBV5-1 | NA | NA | TGCGCCAGCAGCTCCCTTGGCCAGGACCATAATTCACCCCTCCACTTT | CASSSLGQDHNSPLHF
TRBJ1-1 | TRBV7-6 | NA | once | TGTGCCAGCAGCTTAGGTCTCGGAGGTCAGCCTTTCTTT | CASSLGLGGQPFF
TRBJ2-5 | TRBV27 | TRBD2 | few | TGTGCCAGCAGTTTAGGGGCGGGGGGCCTTCAAGAGACCCAGTACTTC | CASSLGAGGLQETQYF
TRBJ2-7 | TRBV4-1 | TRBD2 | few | TGCGCCAGCAGCCAAGAATCGGGGGGCTCCTACGAGCAGTACTTC | CASSQESGGSYEQYF
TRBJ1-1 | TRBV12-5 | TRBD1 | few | TGTGCTAGTAAAGAGGGGGCTCGGAACACTGAAGCTTTCTTT | CASKEGARNTEAFF
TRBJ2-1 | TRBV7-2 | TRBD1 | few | TGTGCCAGCAGCATGACAGGGGGCTCCTACAATGAGCAGTTCTTC | CASSMTGGSYNEQFF
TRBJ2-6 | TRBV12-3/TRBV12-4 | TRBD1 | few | TGTGCCAGCACCATGCCCGGACAGGGGGCGACTGGGGCCAACGTCCTGACTTTC | CASTMPGQGATGANVLTF
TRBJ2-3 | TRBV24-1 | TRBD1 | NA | TGTGCCACCGGGGACAGGGGGCAATATACGCAGTATTTT | CATGDRGQYTQYF
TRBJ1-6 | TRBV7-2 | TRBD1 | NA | TGTGCCAGCAGCCCTCCCGGGACAGGGTGGCCTGTGCGAAATTCACCCCTCCACTTT | CASSPPGTGWPVRNSPLHF
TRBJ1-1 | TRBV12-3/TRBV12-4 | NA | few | TGTGCCAGCTTACACTCCCGGGGGAACACTGAAGCTTTCTTT | CASLHSRGNTEAFF
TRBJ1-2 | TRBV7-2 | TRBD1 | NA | TGTGCCAGCAGCTTTAGACAATTATGGGACAGGGATGTCTATGGCTACACCTTC | CASSFRQLWDRDVYGYTF
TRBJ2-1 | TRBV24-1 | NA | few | TGTGCCACCAGTGAGCCCGGGGCTAGTGCTGAGCAGTTCTTC | CATSEPGASAEQFF
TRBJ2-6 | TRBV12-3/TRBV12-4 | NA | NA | TGTGCCAGCAGTATCGCAGTAAGGTCGGCTGGGGCCAACGTCCTGACTTTC | CASSIAVRSAGANVLTF
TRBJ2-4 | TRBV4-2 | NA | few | TGTGCCAGCAGCCACGCAGGGTCGAATGAGCAGTACTTC | CASSHAGSNEQYF
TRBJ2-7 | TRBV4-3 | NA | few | TGCGCCAGCAGCCGGGGTAGGGGGAACGAGCAGTACTTC | CASSRGRGNEQYF
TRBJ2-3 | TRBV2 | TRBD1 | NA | TGTGCCAGCAGTGCCCAGGGACAGGGACAAACGCAGTATTTT | CASSAQGQGQTQYF